This TCR beta chain came from a study of T cell responses to AZD1222 COVID-19 vaccine. Findings of the study overall: The study identified only six AZD1222 recipients as seropositive at baseline. Samples come after the peak T cell response, not at day 14. Females made up more of the donors, who were largely white British, and clonal diversity may have come out too low. Spike regions recognized by vaccine-associated CD4 TCRs spanned the protein, led by 160-218 and 743-854.

The CDR3 sequence is 13 residues long. The germline V gene encodes CDR1 SQVTM and CDR2 ANQGSEA. The V end was cut by 6 bases, the J end by 5 bases, with 16 bases between. Sequenced by immunoSEQ multiplex PCR; TCRdb stores in-frame clones only, minus some. This sample yields approximately 120,000 clones, of which approximately 93% are seen a single time; approximately 3.4% belongs to the top ten. Regarding this clone: Its antigen is not known.

The sequenced sample was peripheral blood, obtained on day 0 of AZD1222 vaccination. The origin of this receptor is an adult in good health. The chain recombines TRBV29-1 with TRBJ1-1; the D gene is possibly TRBD1 (5 bases). The CDR3 nucleotides are TGCAGCGTGATAGCTGGGGGGTGGACTGAAGCTTTCTTT. Translating gives CSVIAGGWTEAFF.